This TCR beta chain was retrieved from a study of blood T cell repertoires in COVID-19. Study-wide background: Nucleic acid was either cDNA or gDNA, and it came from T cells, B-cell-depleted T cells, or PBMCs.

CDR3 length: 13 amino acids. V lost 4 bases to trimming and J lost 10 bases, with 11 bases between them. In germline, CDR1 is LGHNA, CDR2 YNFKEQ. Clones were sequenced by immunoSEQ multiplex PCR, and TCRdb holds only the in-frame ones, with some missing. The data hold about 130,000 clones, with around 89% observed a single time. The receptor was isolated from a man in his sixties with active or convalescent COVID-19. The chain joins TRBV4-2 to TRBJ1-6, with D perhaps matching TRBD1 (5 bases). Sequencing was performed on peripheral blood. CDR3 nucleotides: TGTGCCAGCAGCCCCAGGGTTACGTCACCCCTCCACTTT. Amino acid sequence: CASSPRVTSPLHF.